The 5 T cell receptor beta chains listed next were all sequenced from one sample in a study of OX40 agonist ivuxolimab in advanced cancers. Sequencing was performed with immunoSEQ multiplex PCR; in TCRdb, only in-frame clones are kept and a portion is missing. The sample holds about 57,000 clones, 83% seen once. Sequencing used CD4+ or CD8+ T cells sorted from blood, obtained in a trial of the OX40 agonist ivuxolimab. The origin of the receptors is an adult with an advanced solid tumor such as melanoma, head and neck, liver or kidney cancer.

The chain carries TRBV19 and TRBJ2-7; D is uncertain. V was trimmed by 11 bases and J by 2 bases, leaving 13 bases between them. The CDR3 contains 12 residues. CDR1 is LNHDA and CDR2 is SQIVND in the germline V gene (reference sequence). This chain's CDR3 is CAGAPIAYEQYF. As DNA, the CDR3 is TGTGCCGGAGCCCCGATCGCCTACGAGCAGTACTTC. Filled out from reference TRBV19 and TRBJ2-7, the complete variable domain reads DGGITQSPKYLFRKEGQNVTLSCEQNLNHDAMYWYRQDPGQGLRLIYYSQIVNDFQKGDIAEGYSVSREKKESFPLTVTSAQKNPTAFYLCAGAPIAYEQYFGPGTRLTVT.

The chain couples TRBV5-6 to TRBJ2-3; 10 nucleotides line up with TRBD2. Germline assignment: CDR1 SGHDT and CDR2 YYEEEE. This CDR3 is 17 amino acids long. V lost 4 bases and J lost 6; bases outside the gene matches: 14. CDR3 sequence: CASSLERGLAVLDTQYF. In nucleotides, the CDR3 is TGTGCCAGCAGCCTAGAAAGAGGACTAGCGGTTCTCGATACGCAGTATTTT.

The DNA for the CDR3 is TGTGCCAGCTCACCGAGGCGGGACGCGAACACCGGGGAGCTGTTTTTT. Its translation is CASSPRRDANTGELFF. The gene calls are TRBV18 and TRBJ2-2; TRBD2 is a possible D gene (6 bases). Germline V CDR1 and CDR2: KGHSH, LQKENI. V lost 3 bases and J lost 0, with 11 bases in between. The CDR3 sequence is 16 residues long. The full variable domain, with the rest looked up from reference TRBV18 and TRBJ2-2, is NAGVMQNPRHLVRRRGQEARLRCSPMKGHSHVYWYRQLPEEGLKFMVYLQKENIIDESGMPKERFSAEFPKEGPSILRIQQVVRGDSAAYFCASSPRRDANTGELFFGEGSRLTVL.

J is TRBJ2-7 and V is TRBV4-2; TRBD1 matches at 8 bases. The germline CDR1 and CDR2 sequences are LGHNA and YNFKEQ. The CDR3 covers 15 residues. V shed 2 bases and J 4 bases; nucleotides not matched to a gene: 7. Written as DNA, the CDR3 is TGTGCCAGCAGCCAATCCGGACAGGGTCGGTACGAGCAGTACTTC. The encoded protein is CASSQSGQGRYEQYF.

As DNA, the CDR3 is TGTGCCAGCAGTGAACAGGCCCTCTACGAGCAGTACTTC. It specifies CASSEQALYEQYF. The genes are TRBV6-1 and TRBJ2-5; no clear D gene. The J call may not be correct, given that the DNA end is closer to TRBJ2-7. CDR1 is MNHNS and CDR2 is SASEGT in the germline V gene. This CDR3 is built from 13 residues.